This T cell receptor beta chain was profiled in a study of blood T cell repertoires in COVID-19. TCRdb keeps only in-frame clones here, not all; method: immunoSEQ multiplex PCR. The table includes tens of thousands of clones, 65% to 80% detected once. The CDR3 contains 15 residues. Trimming at V came to 7 bases and at J to 3 bases, leaving 9 bases not matched to a gene. Germline loops: CDR1 SGHTA, CDR2 FQGNSA. The receptor was isolated from a human donor in a cohort sampled during active COVID-19. The J gene is TRBJ2-7, the V gene TRBV7-2, with 10 bases that match TRBD1. Input material: peripheral blood. The CDR3 here is CASKSGTGALYEQYF. In nucleotides, the CDR3 is TGTGCCAGCAAATCCGGGACAGGGGCCCTCTACGAGCAGTACTTC. The whole variable domain, remainder taken from reference TRBV7-2 and TRBJ2-7, is GAGVSQSPSNKVTEKGKDVELRCDPISGHTALYWYRQSLGQGLEFLIYFQGNSAPDKSGLPSDRFSAERTGGSVSTLTIQRTQQEDSAVYLCASKSGTGALYEQYFGPGTRLTVT.